Presented here are 32 T cell receptor beta chains from one specimen sequenced in a study of cytotoxic CD8 clonotypes in ibrutinib-treated CLL. Here immunoSEQ multiplex PCR was the method, and the copy in TCRdb shows in-frame clones only, minus some. The sample lists around 250,000 clones, 70% occurring once. The sample here was PBMCs, taken after 24 months of ibrutinib treatment. The receptors were gathered from a human donor with chronic lymphocytic leukemia.

The V and J genes are TRBV7-9 and TRBJ2-7, with 7 bases lining up with TRBD1. The CDR3 totals 15 residues. Germline assignment: CDR1 SEHNR and CDR2 FQNEAQ (reference sequence). The V gene end was trimmed by 5 bases and the J gene end by 6 bases; junction bases not matched to a gene: 13. CDR3 sequence (DNA): TGTGCCAGCAGCCCGGGGACAGAAGCTTGGGGCGAGCAGTACTTC. This sequence encodes CASSPGTEAWGEQYF.

The chain is built from TRBV5-4 and TRBJ2-7; D is ambiguous. The CDR3 is made up of 13 amino acids. The germline CDR1 and CDR2 sequences are SGHNT and YYREEE (reference sequence). The V and J ends lost 2 bases and 7 bases respectively, with 13 bases between them. The CDR3 nucleotides are TGTGCCAGCAGCTTCGCGACGGACCGGGAGCAGTACTTC. It encodes CASSFATDREQYF.

The rearrangement uses TRBV18 and TRBJ2-7; D unclear. Deletions cut 8 bases from V and 3 bases from J, with 17 bases between. The CDR3 runs 14 residues. Germline V gene sequence: CDR1 KGHSH, CDR2 LQKENI. This CDR3 reads CASRLSENNYEQYF. DNA for the CDR3: TGTGCCAGCCGCTTGTCCGAAAACAACTACGAGCAGTACTTC.

The chain combines TRBV9 with TRBJ1-4; 7 bases match TRBD1. The V gene's germline CDR1 is SGDLS and CDR2 YYNGEE. V lost 0 bases, J lost 5 bases, and 7 bases stayed unmatched. The CDR3 covers 16 residues. The CDR3 protein is CASSVALVTGNEKLFF. DNA for the CDR3: TGTGCCAGCAGCGTAGCCTTAGTGACAGGGAATGAAAAACTGTTTTTT.

The CDR3 DNA reads TGTGCTAGTGGTTTGGCTGGACTAGCGGGCAATGAGCAGTTCTTC. Translation: CASGLAGLAGNEQFF. The chain recombines TRBV12-5 with TRBJ2-1, with 11 bases aligning to TRBD2. Per germline, CDR1 LGHNT and CDR2 FRNRAP. The CDR3 length is 15 residues. Trimming at V came to 1 base and at J to 6 bases, leaving 2 bases not matched to a gene.

The rearrangement joins TRBV14 to TRBJ2-5; no firm D call. The germline V gene has CDR1 SGHDN and CDR2 FVKESK. This CDR3 contains 13 residues. Trimming cost V 0 bases and J 3 bases, with 5 bases left between them. In DNA form, the CDR3 reads TGTGCCAGCAGCCAAGAGTGGGAAGAGACCCAGTACTTC. Its protein is CASSQEWEETQYF. Combining the CDR3 with reference TRBV14 and TRBJ2-5 gives the whole variable domain EAGVTQFPSHSVIEKGQTVTLRCDPISGHDNLYWYRRVMGKEIKFLLHFVKESKQDESGMPNNRFLAERTGGTYSTLKVQPAELEDSGVYFCASSQEWEETQYFGPGTRLLVL.

This clone was seen a handful of times. The chain couples TRBV7-9 to TRBJ2-1; D might be TRBD1 (5 bases). The CDR3 loop spans 13 amino acids. The V and J ends lost 4 bases and 4 bases respectively, with 8 bases between them. Germline V lookup: CDR1 SEHNR, CDR2 FQNEAQ (reference sequence). The DNA for the CDR3 is TGTGCCAGCAGCTCCCAGGGTTACAATGAGCAGTTCTTC. It specifies CASSSQGYNEQFF.

The chain carries TRBV6-5 and TRBJ2-5; a possible D gene is TRBD2 (5 bases). Trimming removed 10 bases at V and 5 bases at J, with 20 bases between. The CDR3 totals 14 residues. Per germline, CDR1 MNHEY and CDR2 SVGAGI. This chain's CDR3 is CATMTRRGPETQYF. CDR3 nucleotides: TGTGCCACCATGACGCGGAGAGGGCCTGAGACCCAGTACTTC.

V gene TRBV27 combines with J gene TRBJ2-7; possibly TRBD2 for D (6 bases). Trimming left V 9 bases short and J 7 bases short, with 13 bases between. CDR1 MNHEY and CDR2 SMNVEV come from the germline V gene (reference sequence). The CDR3 is 11 amino acids. CDR3 DNA sequence: TGTGCCAGTCGGGGGACGGGGGAGCAGTACTTC. Protein sequence: CASRGTGEQYF.

The rearrangement links TRBV9 to TRBJ1-2; no reliable D call. The CDR3 totals 14 residues. Germline V gene sequence: CDR1 SGDLS, CDR2 YYNGEE. V was cut by 0 bases and J by 2 bases, with 8 bases left in between. The CDR3 bases are TGTGCCAGCAGCGTAGCGCCGGCAAACTATGGCTACACCTTC. Protein: CASSVAPANYGYTF. The variable domain in full, completed from reference TRBV9 and TRBJ1-2, reads DSGVTQTPKHLITATGQRVTLRCSPRSGDLSVYWYQQSLDQGLQFLIQYYNGEERAKGNILERFSAQQFPDLHSELNLSSLELGDSALYFCASSVAPANYGYTFGSGTRLTVV.

This clone has more than one count but fewer than ten. This chain connects TRBV6-6 to TRBJ1-5; no reliable D call. The CDR3 has 14 amino acids. Trimming pared 6 bases from V and 3 bases from J, leaving 12 bases between. Per the germline V gene, CDR1 is MNHNY and CDR2 is SVGAGI (reference sequence). This CDR3 is CASSPDGFNQPQHF. The DNA for the CDR3 is TGTGCCAGCAGCCCCGACGGTTTCAATCAGCCCCAGCATTTT.

The chain is built from TRBV5-1 and TRBJ1-1; D gene ambiguous. The CDR3 is 12 residues long. Trimming stripped 0 bases from V and 6 bases from J, with 6 bases between. Germline CDR1 and CDR2: SGHRS and YFSETQ. CDR3 loop: CASSLGSPEAFF. In DNA, the CDR3 is TGCGCCAGCAGCTTGGGATCTCCTGAAGCTTTCTTT.

The table lists this clone with a count of one. This chain uses TRBV19 with TRBJ2-5, with D tentatively TRBD1 or TRBD2 (5 bases each). The last part of the DNA fits TRBJ2-7 better; the J call may be wrong. The germline CDR1 and CDR2 sequences are LNHDA and SQIVND (reference sequence). The CDR3 runs 14 residues. The CDR3 region is CASSSGPGPYEQYF. As DNA, the CDR3 is TGTGCCAGTAGTAGCGGGCCGGGGCCATACGAGCAGTACTTC.

V and J are TRBV6-6 and TRBJ1-4; D remains unclear. This CDR3 contains 14 residues. V dropped 6 bases and J dropped 8 bases, with 16 bases sitting between them. The germline V gene has CDR1 MNHNY and CDR2 SVGAGI (reference sequence). The CDR3 reads CASSWEERREKLFF. CDR3 nucleotide sequence: TGTGCCAGCAGCTGGGAGGAGAGACGAGAAAAACTGTTTTTT.

The rearrangement links TRBV4-3 to TRBJ2-7; 10 bases match TRBD1. V lost 4 bases and J lost 2; bases outside the gene matches: 11. There are 17 residues in the CDR3. The germline V gene encodes CDR1 LGHNA and CDR2 YSLEER. Here the CDR3 reads CASSRYTGTGEAYEQYF. Written as DNA, the CDR3 is TGCGCCAGCAGCCGATATACCGGGACAGGGGAAGCCTACGAGCAGTACTTC.

The rearrangement uses TRBV2 and TRBJ2-7, with TRBD1 as a possible D gene (5 bases). The germline gives CDR1 SNHLY, CDR2 FYNNEI. The CDR3 totals 11 residues. V lost 6 bases and J 4 bases, leaving 7 bases between the germline ends. CDR3 in DNA: TGTGCCAGCAGCCCAGGGTACGAGCAGTACTTC. This codes for CASSPGYEQYF.

This sequence joins TRBV18 and TRBJ1-4; D uncertain. Germline V lookup: CDR1 KGHSH, CDR2 LQKENI. Trimming cost V 2 bases and J 0 bases, with 1 base left between them. The CDR3 extends over 13 amino acids. The CDR3 is CASSPATNEKLFF. The CDR3 nucleotides are TGTGCCAGCTCACCAGCAACTAATGAAAAACTGTTTTTT.

The rearrangement uses TRBV2 and TRBJ2-7; D call uncertain. CDR1 SNHLY and CDR2 FYNNEI come from the germline V gene. V lost 5 bases, J lost 4 bases, and 12 bases lay in between. There are 13 residues in the CDR3. This CDR3 is CASSPEPWYEQYF. The DNA for the CDR3 is TGTGCCAGCAGTCCGGAGCCGTGGTACGAGCAGTACTTC.

This clone was detected a few times. The chain has TRBV5-4 and TRBJ1-2, with D perhaps TRBD1 (6 bases). Trimming stripped 2 bases from V and 8 bases from J, with 13 bases between. CDR1 SGHNT and CDR2 YYREEE come from the germline V gene (reference sequence). The CDR3 runs to 13 residues. This chain's CDR3 is CASSFRGGEGYTF. CDR3 sequence (DNA): TGTGCCAGCAGCTTTCGCGGGGGCGAGGGCTACACCTTC.

This chain uses TRBV19 with TRBJ2-6, with a tentative D call TRBD1 (6 bases). There are 17 residues in the CDR3. CDR1 LNHDA and CDR2 SQIVND come from the germline V gene (reference sequence). V shed 5 bases and J shed 5 bases, with 19 bases lying between them. The CDR3 here is CASSPPRQGSRANVLTF. The CDR3 DNA reads TGTGCCAGTAGTCCTCCCCGGCAGGGGTCTCGGGCCAACGTCCTGACTTTC.

J is TRBJ1-2 and V is TRBV2; the match to TRBD1 covers 8 bases. The CDR3 runs to 13 residues. Germline trimming cut 0 bases from V and 6 bases from J; bases unmatched to any gene: 0. Germline V gene lookup returns CDR1 SNHLY and CDR2 FYNNEI. CDR3 loop: CASSEAGQDGYTF. The CDR3 nucleotides read TGTGCCAGCAGTGAAGCGGGACAGGATGGCTACACCTTC.

This chain joins TRBV19 and TRBJ2-1; the D gene is possibly TRBD2 (5 bases). V lost 4 bases and J 9 bases, leaving 22 bases between the germline ends. Germline lookup yields CDR1 LNHDA and CDR2 SQIVND (reference sequence). CDR3 length: 16 amino acids. The CDR3 is CASSTPTSFGRVEQFF. CDR3 in DNA: TGTGCCAGTAGTACCCCTACTAGTTTTGGTCGGGTTGAGCAGTTCTTC.

This sequence joins TRBV15 and TRBJ1-1; maybe TRBD1 (5 bases). The germline V and J ends were trimmed by 1 base and 1 base, with 10 bases remaining between them. The CDR3 extends over 15 amino acids. Germline-derived CDR1 and CDR2 are LNHNV and YYDKDF (reference sequence). CDR3 loop: CATSRGGGGNTEAFF. CDR3 nucleotides: TGTGCCACCAGCAGAGGCGGGGGGGGGAACACTGAAGCTTTCTTT.

This clone showed up just once. The genes are TRBV5-1 and TRBJ2-7, with a possible D match to TRBD1 (5 bases). The CDR3 spans 15 residues. In germline, CDR1 is SGHRS, CDR2 YFSETQ. The V end lost 9 bases, the J end lost 2 bases, and 21 bases lay between the germline ends. The CDR3 sequence is CATPRAWATTYEQYF. The CDR3 DNA is TGCGCCACCCCCAGGGCCTGGGCCACGACCTACGAGCAGTACTTC.

J is TRBJ2-6 and V is TRBV19; 14 bases line up with TRBD2. CDR3 size: 17 residues. The germline V gene has CDR1 LNHDA and CDR2 SQIVND (reference sequence). Trimming removed 4 bases from V and 2 bases from J; junction bases left unmatched: 1. The chain's CDR3 is CASSTGLAGAGANVLTF. The CDR3 DNA reads TGTGCCAGTAGTACGGGACTAGCGGGAGCTGGGGCCAACGTCCTGACTTTC.

The CDR3 DNA sequence: TGTGCCAGCAGCCATATGGTTAGCGAGCAGTACTTC. Amino acid sequence: CASSHMVSEQYF. The rearrangement joins TRBV5-8 to TRBJ2-7; no reliable D call. Deletions cut 4 bases from V and 6 bases from J, with 11 bases between. CDR3 length: 12 residues. In germline, CDR1 is SGHTS, CDR2 YDEGEE.

V usage is TRBV18 and J usage is TRBJ2-7, with 9 bases that match TRBD1. Germline V CDR1 and CDR2: KGHSH, LQKENI. The CDR3 length is 15 residues. With 1 base clipped from V and 6 bases from J, the junction kept 7 bases outside the gene matches. DNA of the CDR3: TGTGCCAGCTCACCACGGGGACAGGGCGGCGGCGAGCAGTACTTC. Protein: CASSPRGQGGGEQYF.

The chain is built from TRBV25-1 and TRBJ2-3; no clear D. The germline V gene has CDR1 MGHDK and CDR2 SYGVNS. Trimming cost V 1 base and J 2 bases, with 10 bases left between them. CDR3 length: 15 amino acids. CDR3 coding DNA: TGTGCCAGCAGTGAATGGATCTCCGACACAGATACGCAGTATTTT. This gives the protein CASSEWISDTDTQYF.

The rearrangement links TRBV19 to TRBJ1-2; D might be TRBD1 (5 bases). Trimming pared 2 bases from V and 8 bases from J, leaving 12 bases between. Germline assignment: CDR1 LNHDA and CDR2 SQIVND (reference sequence). The length of the CDR3 is 13 residues. The CDR3 sequence is CASSISSWGGYTF. The CDR3 DNA reads as TGTGCCAGTAGTATAAGTAGTTGGGGCGGCTACACCTTC.

The chain couples TRBV5-6 to TRBJ1-2, with D unclear. The ends were cut back, 4 bases at V and 4 bases at J, with 11 bases in the middle. Per the germline V gene, CDR1 is SGHDT and CDR2 is YYEEEE. This CDR3 comprises 13 residues. The CDR3 reads CASSPDTAYGYTF. The CDR3 DNA reads TGTGCCAGCAGCCCGGATACGGCCTATGGCTACACCTTC.

This clone was seen only a few times. V usage is TRBV29-1 and J usage is TRBJ1-1, with D hard to call. In germline, CDR1 is SQVTM, CDR2 ANQGSEA. The ends were cut back, 4 bases at V and 7 bases at J, with 10 bases in the middle. This CDR3 has 11 amino acids. The CDR3: CSVASGFEAFF. CDR3 bases: TGCAGCGTTGCTTCCGGTTTTGAAGCTTTCTTT.

The chain carries TRBV4-1 and TRBJ2-2; 8 bases are shared with TRBD1. Trimming took 3 bases from V and 0 from J; bases not matched to a gene: 3. Germline V gene data show CDR1 as MGHRA and CDR2 as YSYEKL. The CDR3 is 16 residues long. The CDR3 here is CASSHAQGANTGELFF. CDR3 sequence (DNA): TGCGCCAGCAGCCATGCACAGGGGGCGAACACCGGGGAGCTGTTTTTT.